Listed below are T cell receptor beta chains from one sample, sequenced in a study of CD8 T cells in Susac syndrome. Using its own MiXCR run on the immunoSEQ multiplex PCR reads, TCRdb lists one record per CDR3 protein. The sample lists tens of thousands of distinct CDR3 sequences, roughly 96% seen once, with about 0.65% in the top ten. The sequencing input was CD8+ T cells from PBMCs. The source of these receptors is a human donor with Susac syndrome. CDR3s include the opening cysteine and the closing phenylalanine or tryptophan. Fields, in order: V gene, J gene, D gene, clone size, CDR3 DNA, CDR3 protein. A D gene is named only where the DNA matches it firmly. Only part of the rows carry a size: once, few, many, or a class if the clone is expanded.

TRBV10-3	TRBJ2-2	TRBD2	-	TGTGCCATCAGTGATCTAGCGGGCGACACCGGGGAGCTGTTTTTT	CAISDLAGDTGELFF
TRBV7-6	TRBJ2-1	-	-	TGTGCCAGCAGCTTACCAATCGGCTTGGGGTTGAATGAGCAGTTCTTC	CASSLPIGLGLNEQFF
TRBV29-1	TRBJ2-7	TRBD1	-	TGCAGCGCCTGGACAGGGGGAACCTACGAGCAGTACTTC	CSAWTGGTYEQYF
TRBV30	TRBJ1-2	-	-	TGTGCCTGGAGAGCGGGAAGGGACGGCTACACCTTC	CAWRAGRDGYTF
TRBV7-9	TRBJ1-1	-	-	TGTGCCAGCAGCCAGGAGAGACTCCCGAACACTGAAGCTTTCTTT	CASSQERLPNTEAFF
TRBV27	TRBJ1-1	-	-	TGTGCCAGCAGATGGGGTCCTGGGGACACTGAAGCTTTCTTT	CASRWGPGDTEAFF
TRBV6-2/TRBV6-3	TRBJ2-1	TRBD1	-	TGTGCCAGCAGTTACTCGCGGGACAGGGTCCTAGGGGCCTACAATGAGCAGTTCTTC	CASSYSRDRVLGAYNEQFF
TRBV29-1	TRBJ1-1	TRBD1	-	TGCAGCGGATGGGACAGGGGAAAGGGCACTGAAGCTTTCTTT	CSGWDRGKGTEAFF
TRBV4-3	TRBJ2-5	-	-	TGCGCCAGCAGCCAAGATCGGAGTGGACAGGGAGGGGAGACCCAGTACTTC	CASSQDRSGQGGETQYF
TRBV20-1	TRBJ1-2	-	-	TGCAGTGCTAGGGAGGCTAACTATGGCTACACCTTC	CSAREANYGYTF
TRBV30	TRBJ2-6	-	-	TGTGCCTGGAACCGAGGGTCCTCTGGGGCCAACGTCCTGACTTTC	CAWNRGSSGANVLTF
TRBV20-1	TRBJ1-4	TRBD1	-	TGCAGTGCTAGCCCCGACAGGGTGGAAGAAAAACTGTTTTTT	CSASPDRVEEKLFF
TRBV5-1	TRBJ2-5	TRBD1	-	TGCGCCAGCAGCTACGGGACAGGGCAAGAGACCCAGTACTTC	CASSYGTGQETQYF
TRBV27	TRBJ1-1	-	-	TGTGCCAGCAGTTTAGAGTTCGACAGTGAAGCTTTCTTT	CASSLEFDSEAFF
TRBV28	TRBJ1-5	-	-	TGTGCCAGCATTTCCAGCAATCAGCCCCAGCATTTT	CASISSNQPQHF
TRBV15	TRBJ1-4	-	once	TGTGCCACCAGCAGAGATCGAGACAGATCTGAAAAACTGTTTTTT	CATSRDRDRSEKLFF
TRBV3-1	TRBJ2-1	TRBD2	-	TGTGCCAGCAGCCAACCCGGGACTAGCGGCTACAATGAGCAGTTCTTC	CASSQPGTSGYNEQFF
TRBV14	TRBJ1-6	TRBD1	-	TGTGCCAGCAGCCAAGTAGGGGGCTCACCCCTCCACTTT	CASSQVGGSPLHF
TRBV7-3	TRBJ2-3	-	-	TGTGCCAGCAGCCAGGGGCGGTCTAGCACAGATACGCAGTATTTT	CASSQGRSSTDTQYF
TRBV5-1	TRBJ1-1	TRBD1	-	TGCGCCAGCAGCACCGACAGGGCCGGCACTGAAGCTTTCTTT	CASSTDRAGTEAFF
TRBV5-4	TRBJ2-3	-	-	TGTGCCAGCAGCTTGGAAAAGCTCTCAGATACGCAGTATTTT	CASSLEKLSDTQYF
TRBV11-1	TRBJ2-1	TRBD2	-	TGTGCCAGCAGCCTAAGGCGGACTAGCATCGATGAGCAGTTCTTC	CASSLRRTSIDEQFF
TRBV5-6	TRBJ2-7	-	-	TGTGCCAGCAGCTCGAGCGGACAGGGAGGGATCGAGCAGTACTTC	CASSSSGQGGIEQYF
TRBV27	TRBJ2-1	TRBD2	-	TGTGCCAGCAGTTTAACCCGGGAGGACAATGAGCAGTTCTTC	CASSLTREDNEQFF
TRBV25-1	TRBJ1-1	-	-	TGTGCCAGCAGTCCCGGGGGGGACACTGAAGCTTTCTTT	CASSPGGDTEAFF
TRBV7-9	TRBJ1-1	-	-	TGTGCCAGCAGCTTAGCTGAACTCATGAACACTGAAGCTTTCTTT	CASSLAELMNTEAFF
TRBV2	TRBJ2-7	TRBD1	-	TGTGCCAGCAGTGAAAGTAGCAGTACAGGGGCATTGGAGTACTTC	CASSESSSTGALEYF
TRBV7-2	TRBJ2-1	-	-	TGTGCCAGCAGCTTAGCGCGGGGTAGCCATGAGCAGTTCTTC	CASSLARGSHEQFF
TRBV19	TRBJ1-1	TRBD1	-	TGTGCCAGTAGTATGGGACAGGACACTGAAGCTTTCTTT	CASSMGQDTEAFF
TRBV5-6	TRBJ1-5	-	-	TGTGCCAGCAGCCCTACCGACAGGAATCAGCCCCAGCATTTT	CASSPTDRNQPQHF
TRBV9	TRBJ2-3	-	-	TGTGCCAGCAGCGGGCCTAGCGCGACAGATACGCAGTATTTT	CASSGPSATDTQYF
TRBV4-3	TRBJ2-5	TRBD2	-	TGCGCCAGCAGCCAAGACCGTGGACTAGTCGAAGAGACCCAGTACTTC	CASSQDRGLVEETQYF
TRBV20-1	TRBJ2-3	TRBD2	-	TGCAGTGCTAGTGGGGGGGTGGGCACAGATACGCAGTATTTT	CSASGGVGTDTQYF
TRBV7-2	TRBJ2-3	-	-	TGTGCCAGCAGCTTAGCCGTCGATACGCAGTATTTT	CASSLAVDTQYF
TRBV30	TRBJ2-7	-	-	TGTGCCTGGACTCACTCGCAGGGTGGCCAGCAGTACTTC	CAWTHSQGGQQYF
TRBV30	TRBJ2-2	-	-	TGTGCCTGGAGTGTGCGGAGGGCCGGGGAGCTGTTTTTT	CAWSVRRAGELFF
TRBV30	TRBJ2-1	-	-	TGTGCCTGGAGTACCCTGAGGGGGGTAGACAATGAGCAGTTCTTC	CAWSTLRGVDNEQFF
TRBV30	TRBJ1-1	-	-	TGTGCCTGGAGTCATACTAGGGAGACGGCTTTCTTT	CAWSHTRETAFF
TRBV14	TRBJ2-1	TRBD1	-	TGTGCCAGCAGCAGGGACAGGGGATCCTACAATGAGCAGTTCTTC	CASSRDRGSYNEQFF
TRBV9	TRBJ2-7	TRBD1	-	TGTGCCAGCAGCGGGGGACAGTCCTACGAGCAGTACTTC	CASSGGQSYEQYF